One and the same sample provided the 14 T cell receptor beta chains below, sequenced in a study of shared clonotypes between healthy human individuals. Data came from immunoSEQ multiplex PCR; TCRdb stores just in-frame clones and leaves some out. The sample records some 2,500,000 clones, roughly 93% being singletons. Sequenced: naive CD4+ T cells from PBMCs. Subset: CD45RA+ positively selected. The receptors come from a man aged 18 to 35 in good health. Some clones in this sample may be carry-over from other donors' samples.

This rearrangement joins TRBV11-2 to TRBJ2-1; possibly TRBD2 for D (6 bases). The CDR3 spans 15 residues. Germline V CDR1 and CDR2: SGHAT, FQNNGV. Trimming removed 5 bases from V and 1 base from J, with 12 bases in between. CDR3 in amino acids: CASSRLEGSYNEQFF. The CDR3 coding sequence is TGTGCCAGCAGCCGCTTGGAGGGATCCTACAATGAGCAGTTCTTC.

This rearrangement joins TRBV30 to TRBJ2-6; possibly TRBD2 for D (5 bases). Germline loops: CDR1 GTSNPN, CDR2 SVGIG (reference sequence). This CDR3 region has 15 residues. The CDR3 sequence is CAGAMTPGGANVLTF. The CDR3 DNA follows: TGTGCTGGAGCCATGACCCCGGGGGGGGCCAACGTCCTGACTTTC. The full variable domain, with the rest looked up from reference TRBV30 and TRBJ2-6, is SQTIHQWPATLVQPVGSPLSLECTVEGTSNPNLYWYRQAAGRGLQLLFYSVGIGQISSEVPQNLSASRPQDRQFILSSKKLLLSDSGFYLCAGAMTPGGANVLTFGAGSRLTVL.

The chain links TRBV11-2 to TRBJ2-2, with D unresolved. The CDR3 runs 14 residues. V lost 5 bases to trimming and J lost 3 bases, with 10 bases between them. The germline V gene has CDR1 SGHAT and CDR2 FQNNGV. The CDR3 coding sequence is TGTGCCAGCAGCCCATCTCCTTACACCGGGGAGCTGTTTTTT. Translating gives CASSPSPYTGELFF.

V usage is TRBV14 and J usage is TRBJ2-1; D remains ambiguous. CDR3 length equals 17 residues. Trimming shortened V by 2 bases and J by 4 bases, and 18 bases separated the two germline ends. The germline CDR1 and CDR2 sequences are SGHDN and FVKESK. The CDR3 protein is CASSQQETNKWYNEQFF. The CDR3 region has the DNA TGTGCCAGCAGCCAACAAGAGACCAATAAGTGGTACAATGAGCAGTTCTTC. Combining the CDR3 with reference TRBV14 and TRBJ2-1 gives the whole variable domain EAGVTQFPSHSVIEKGQTVTLRCDPISGHDNLYWYRRVMGKEIKFLLHFVKESKQDESGMPNNRFLAERTGGTYSTLKVQPAELEDSGVYFCASSQQETNKWYNEQFFGPGTRLTVL.

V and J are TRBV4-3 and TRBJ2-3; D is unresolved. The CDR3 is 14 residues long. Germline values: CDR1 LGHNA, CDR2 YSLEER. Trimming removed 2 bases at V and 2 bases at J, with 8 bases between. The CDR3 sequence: CASSQSPHTDTQYF. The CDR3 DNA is TGCGCCAGCAGCCAAAGCCCACACACAGATACGCAGTATTTT.

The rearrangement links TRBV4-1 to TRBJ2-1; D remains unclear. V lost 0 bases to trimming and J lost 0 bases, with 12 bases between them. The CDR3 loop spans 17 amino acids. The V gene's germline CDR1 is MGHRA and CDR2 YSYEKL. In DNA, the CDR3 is TGCGCCAGCAGCCAAGATGGAATACCTAGCTCCTACAATGAGCAGTTCTTC. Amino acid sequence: CASSQDGIPSSYNEQFF.

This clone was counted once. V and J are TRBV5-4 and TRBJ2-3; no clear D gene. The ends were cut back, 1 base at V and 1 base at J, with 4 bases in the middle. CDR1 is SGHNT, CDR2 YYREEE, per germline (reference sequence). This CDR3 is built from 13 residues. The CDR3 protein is CASSLPGTDTQYF. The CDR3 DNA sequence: TGTGCCAGCAGCTTGCCCGGCACAGATACGCAGTATTTT.

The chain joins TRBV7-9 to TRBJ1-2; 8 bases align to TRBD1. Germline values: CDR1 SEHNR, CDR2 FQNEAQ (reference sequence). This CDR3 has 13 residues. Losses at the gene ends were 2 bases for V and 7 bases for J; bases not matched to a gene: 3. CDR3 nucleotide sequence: TGTGCCAGCAGCTTATCAGGGGGCAGTGGCTACACCTTC. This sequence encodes CASSLSGGSGYTF.

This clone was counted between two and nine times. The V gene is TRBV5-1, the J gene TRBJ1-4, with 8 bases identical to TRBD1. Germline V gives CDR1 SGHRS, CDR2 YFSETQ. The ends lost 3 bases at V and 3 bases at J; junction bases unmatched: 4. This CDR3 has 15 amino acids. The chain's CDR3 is CASSSWTGPNEKLFF. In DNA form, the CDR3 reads TGCGCCAGCAGCTCGTGGACAGGGCCTAATGAAAAACTGTTTTTT.

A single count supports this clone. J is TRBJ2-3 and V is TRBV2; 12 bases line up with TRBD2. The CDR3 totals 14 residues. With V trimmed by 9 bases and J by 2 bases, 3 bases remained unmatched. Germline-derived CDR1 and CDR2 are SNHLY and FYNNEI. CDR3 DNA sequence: TGTGCCAGTCGGACTAGCGGGAACACAGATACGCAGTATTTT. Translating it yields CASRTSGNTDTQYF.

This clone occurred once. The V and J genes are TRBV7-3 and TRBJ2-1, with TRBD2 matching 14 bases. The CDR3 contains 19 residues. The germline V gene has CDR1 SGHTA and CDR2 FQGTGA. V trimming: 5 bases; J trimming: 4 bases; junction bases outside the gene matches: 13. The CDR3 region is CASSQRATSGRAWYNEQFF. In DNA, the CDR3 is TGTGCCAGCAGCCAAAGGGCGACTAGCGGGAGGGCCTGGTACAATGAGCAGTTCTTC.

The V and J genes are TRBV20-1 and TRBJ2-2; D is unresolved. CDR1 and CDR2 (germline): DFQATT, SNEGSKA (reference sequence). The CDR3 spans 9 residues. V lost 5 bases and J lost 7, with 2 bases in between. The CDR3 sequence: CSAHGELFF. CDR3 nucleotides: TGCAGTGCTCACGGGGAGCTGTTTTTT.

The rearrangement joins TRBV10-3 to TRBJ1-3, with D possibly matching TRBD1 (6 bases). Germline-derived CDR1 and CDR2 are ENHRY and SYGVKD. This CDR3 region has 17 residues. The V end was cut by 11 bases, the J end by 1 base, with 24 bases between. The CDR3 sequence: CAVGEPGGRPSGNTIYF. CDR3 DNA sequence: TGTGCCGTCGGAGAACCGGGGGGCCGGCCGTCTGGAAACACCATATATTTT.

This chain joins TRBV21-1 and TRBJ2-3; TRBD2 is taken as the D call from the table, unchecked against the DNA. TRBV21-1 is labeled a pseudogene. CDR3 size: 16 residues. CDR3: CASSNGIWGGADTQYF. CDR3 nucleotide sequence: TGTGCCAGCAGCAATGGGATCTGGGGGGGCGCAGATACGCAGTATTTT.